A selection of T cell receptor beta chains follows, all from one sample in a study of T cells in Graves' hyperthyroidism and ophthalmopathy. One entry per CDR3 protein results from TCRdb running MiXCR on the multiplex PCR reads. The table shows around 60,000 distinct CDR3 sequences, with about 49% occurring only once. The sample taken for sequencing was blood. Receptors were obtained from a woman in her thirties with Graves' ophthalmopathy. Each CDR3 is given with its conserved first and last residue. D genes are given only for firm matches. The listing skips clone size in some rows; elsewhere it reads once, few, many or a size class.

>TRBV9|TRBJ1-1|.|.
TGTGCCAGCACACCAAATGGCGTCGGCACTGAAGCTTTCTTT
CASTPNGVGTEAFF
>TRBV20-1|TRBJ2-7|TRBD1|.
TGCAGTGCTAGAGACCTCCGGACAGGGGAGTCCAACGAGCAGTACTTC
CSARDLRTGESNEQYF
>TRBV5-1|TRBJ2-3|.|.
TGCGCCAGCAGCTCGGCCGGGTTTAGCCGAAGCAGAGATACGCAGTATTTT
CASSSAGFSRSRDTQYF
>TRBV5-1|TRBJ1-2|TRBD1|many
TGCGCCAGCAGCCCCCCGGGACAGGGAGGTAGTGGCTACACCTTC
CASSPPGQGGSGYTF
>TRBV19|TRBJ2-1|.|.
TGTGCCAGTAAAAAAAGTACGTCTCTGGAGGACAATGAGCAGTTCTTC
CASKKSTSLEDNEQFF
>TRBV20-1|TRBJ1-1|.|many
TGCAGTGCTAGAGATCCGACGGTGAACACTGAAGCTTTCTTT
CSARDPTVNTEAFF
>TRBV7-6|TRBJ1-5|.|.
TGTGCCAGCAGCTTAGGACCAAACTACGAGCAGCCCCAGCATTTT
CASSLGPNYEQPQHF
>TRBV5-4|TRBJ2-7|.|.
TGTGCCAGCAGGGCTACAGGGAGGAGTGACGAGCAGTACTTC
CASRATGRSDEQYF
>TRBV5-5|TRBJ2-5|.|many
TGTGCCAGCAGCCCCCTTGGGGGAACCGCATCGACCCAGTACTTC
CASSPLGGTASTQYF
>TRBV5-1|TRBJ2-4|.|many
TGCGCCAGCAGCTTGGAGGCAGGTAGTGGCAAAAACATTCAGTACTTC
CASSLEAGSGKNIQYF
>TRBV6-5|TRBJ1-2|.|.
TGTGCCAGCAGTTCCCGGGACGCTGTCTATGGCTACACCTTC
CASSSRDAVYGYTF
>TRBV19|TRBJ2-1|TRBD1|many
TGTGCCAGTAGTGCCCGGACAGGGGGCGCAGGTCCCTACAATGAGCAGTTCTTC
CASSARTGGAGPYNEQFF
>TRBV28|TRBJ2-7|TRBD1|.
TGTGCCAGCAGTCTCCTATGGGACAGTGGCGAGCAGTACTTC
CASSLLWDSGEQYF
>TRBV5-6|TRBJ1-2|.|many
TGTGCCAGCAGCTTAGAAGACATTTATGGCTACACCTTC
CASSLEDIYGYTF
>TRBV7-2|TRBJ2-7|.|.
TGTGCCAGCAGCCAAGACCGACTACCCTCCTACGAGCAGTACTTC
CASSQDRLPSYEQYF
>TRBV19|TRBJ1-5|TRBD1|many
TGTGCCAGTAGCACCGGGACAGGGGGCTCTCAGCCCCAGCATTTT
CASSTGTGGSQPQHF
>TRBV6-1|TRBJ1-2|.|many
TGTGCCAGCAGTTCTTGGGCCGGGACGTGGAAGGGCTACACCTTC
CASSSWAGTWKGYTF
>TRBV6-1|TRBJ2-7|TRBD1|many
TGTGCCACCCCAAAGGGACAGCTATCCTACGAGCAGTACTTC
CATPKGQLSYEQYF
>TRBV9|TRBJ1-2|.|.
TGTGCCAGCAGCGTAGAGGCTCTAGCGGGGGGCTACACCTTC
CASSVEALAGGYTF
>TRBV2|TRBJ2-2|TRBD1|many
TGTGCCACAAAGGACAGGGGTTTTAACACCGGGGAGCTGTTTTTT
CATKDRGFNTGELFF
>TRBV6-5|TRBJ1-2|.|many
TGTGCCAGCAGTTACGTCCCGAAGGGTGGCTATGGCTACACCTTC
CASSYVPKGGYGYTF
>TRBV2|TRBJ2-3|TRBD2|.
TGTGCCAGCAGTGGAAATAGCGGGGGGACAGATACGCAGTATTTT
CASSGNSGGTDTQYF
>TRBV19|TRBJ2-1|.|many
TGTGCCAGTACTACAACGGGACTGCCGTACAATGAGCAGTTCTTC
CASTTTGLPYNEQFF
>TRBV7-9|TRBJ2-7|.|.
TGTGCCAGCAGCCCCCCGAGCGGGTTCGAGCAGTACTTC
CASSPPSGFEQYF
>TRBV2|TRBJ1-4|.|.
TGTGCCAGCAGTGTAACGACAGGTGAAAAACTGTTTTTT
CASSVTTGEKLFF